Below, 14 T cell receptor beta chains from the same sample are listed, as sequenced in a study of blood T cell repertoires in COVID-19. The data were produced by immunoSEQ multiplex PCR, yet TCRdb's version contains in-frame clones alone and is incomplete. Seen here are 180,000 or so clones, 70% to 90% observed once, and the top ten hold 2.9%. Sequenced material: peripheral blood. These receptors came from a woman between 25 and 40 years old with active or convalescent COVID-19.

The rearrangement joins TRBV2 to TRBJ1-5; no definite D call. Trimming left V 3 bases short and J 2 bases short, with 11 bases between. This CDR3 is built from 15 residues. In germline, CDR1 is SNHLY, CDR2 FYNNEI. The CDR3 DNA reads TGTGCCAGCAGTGATCAGAGCGCGGGCAATCAGCCCCAGCATTTT. Protein sequence: CASSDQSAGNQPQHF.

The rearrangement links TRBV2 to TRBJ1-2, with 7 bases aligning to TRBD1. The CDR3 is 14 amino acids. V lost 3 bases to trimming and J lost 6 bases; unmatched junction nucleotides: 7. Germline assignment: CDR1 SNHLY and CDR2 FYNNEI. CDR3 in DNA: TGTGCCAGCAGTGACAACAGGGGCGGAGATGGCTACACCTTC. This gives the protein CASSDNRGGDGYTF.

The rearrangement links TRBV5-1 to TRBJ1-2; 8 nucleotides line up with TRBD1. Germline trimming cut 3 bases from V and 8 bases from J; bases unmatched to any gene: 6. The CDR3 contains 13 residues. Germline CDR1 is SGHRS and CDR2 is YFSETQ. Here the CDR3 reads CASSWTGPDGYTF. The CDR3 DNA sequence: TGCGCCAGCAGCTGGACAGGGCCGGACGGCTACACCTTC.

The chain joins TRBV5-1 to TRBJ2-7; D is undetermined. Trimming removed 1 base from V and 2 bases from J, with 7 bases in between. Germline V gene lookup returns CDR1 SGHRS and CDR2 YFSETQ. This CDR3 is 13 amino acids long. CDR3 region: CASSLSATYEQYF. Written as DNA, the CDR3 is TGCGCCAGCAGCTTGTCCGCGACCTACGAGCAGTACTTC.

The chain joins TRBV28 to TRBJ2-1; TRBD2 is a possible D gene (8 bases). Germline loops: CDR1 MDHEN, CDR2 SYDVKM. The ends were cut back, 2 bases at V and 2 bases at J, with 16 bases in the middle. This CDR3 region has 17 residues. The chain's CDR3 is CASSLRGREVAYNEQFF. As DNA, the CDR3 is TGTGCCAGCAGTTTAAGGGGGCGGGAGGTAGCCTACAATGAGCAGTTCTTC.

This clone came up many times. The chain has TRBV25-1 and TRBJ1-2, with D unclear. Germline values: CDR1 MGHDK, CDR2 SYGVNS. The CDR3 contains 15 residues. V lost 3 bases and J 0 bases, leaving 11 bases between the germline ends. The CDR3 protein is CASSDHRHPNYGYTF. Here the CDR3 DNA reads TGTGCCAGCAGTGATCACAGACATCCTAACTATGGCTACACCTTC.

The J gene is TRBJ2-5, the V gene TRBV7-2, with D perhaps matching TRBD2 (6 bases). CDR3 length equals 14 residues. Trimming pared 1 base from V and 4 bases from J, leaving 10 bases between. CDR1 is SGHTA and CDR2 is FQGNSA in the germline V gene. Written as DNA, the CDR3 is TGTGCCAGCAGCTTAGACCTAGCGTTAGAGACCCAGTACTTC. This encodes CASSLDLALETQYF.

The V gene is TRBV7-6, the J gene TRBJ2-1, with D maybe TRBD2 (6 bases). Germline V gene data show CDR1 as SGHVS and CDR2 as FNYEAQ. There are 15 residues in the CDR3. The V end was cut by 7 bases, the J end by 4 bases, with 17 bases between. CDR3: CASTLGTAPYNEQFF. The CDR3 DNA reads as TGTGCCAGCACCCTCGGGACTGCCCCTTACAATGAGCAGTTCTTC.

The chain is built from TRBV25-1 and TRBJ1-2, with unresolved D. The germline gives CDR1 MGHDK, CDR2 SYGVNS. V was shortened by 0 bases and J by 4 bases, with 12 bases between the two germline ends. The CDR3 contains 15 residues. CDR3 sequence (DNA): TGTGCCAGCAGTGAATATTCCCAGGTTGGCTATGGCTACACCTTC. This encodes CASSEYSQVGYGYTF.

The chain couples TRBV19 to TRBJ2-3; 7 positions agree with TRBD2. The length of the CDR3 is 15 residues. V gave up 5 bases and J gave up 1 base; unmatched junction bases: 6. Germline CDR1 reads LNHDA; CDR2 reads SQIVND (reference sequence). CDR3 residues: CASSATSYGTDTQYF. The CDR3 DNA reads as TGTGCCAGTAGTGCGACTAGCTATGGCACAGATACGCAGTATTTT.

The chain is built from TRBV18 and TRBJ2-7; 7 bases align to TRBD1. With V trimmed by 1 base and J by 2 bases, 14 bases remained unmatched. This CDR3 comprises 18 residues. Germline-derived CDR1 and CDR2 are KGHSH and LQKENI. In nucleotides, the CDR3 is TGTGCCAGCTCACCACTCGCCTCACCGGGACAGATAGCCTACGAGCAGTACTTC. It yields the protein CASSPLASPGQIAYEQYF.

The chain links TRBV10-3 to TRBJ2-1, with 10 positions matching TRBD2. J gave up 8 bases and V 0 bases, and 10 bases lay outside the gene matches. Germline CDR1 ENHRY, CDR2 SYGVKD. The CDR3 consists of 17 residues. The CDR3 reads CAISESRTSGLRDEQFF. CDR3 DNA: TGTGCCATCAGTGAGTCAAGGACTAGCGGCCTCCGGGATGAGCAGTTCTTC.

The chain carries TRBV6-5 and TRBJ1-2; 7 positions match TRBD1. Germline V lookup: CDR1 MNHEY, CDR2 SVGAGI. V lost 6 bases to trimming and J lost 14 bases; unmatched junction nucleotides: 9. The CDR3 contains 11 residues. CDR3 residues: CASSRGDRVTF. The CDR3 DNA sequence: TGTGCCAGCAGCCGTGGTGACAGGGTGACCTTC.

As DNA, the CDR3 is TGCGCCAGCAGCTTCTCCCGCAAAACGACAGGGGGAGGTAACTATGGCTACACCTTC. Its protein is CASSFSRKTTGGGNYGYTF. The gene calls are TRBV5-1 and TRBJ1-2; 9 nucleotides align to TRBD1. J lost 1 base, V lost 2 bases, and 15 bases had no gene match. The CDR3 consists of 19 residues. Germline V CDR1 and CDR2: SGHRS, YFSETQ.